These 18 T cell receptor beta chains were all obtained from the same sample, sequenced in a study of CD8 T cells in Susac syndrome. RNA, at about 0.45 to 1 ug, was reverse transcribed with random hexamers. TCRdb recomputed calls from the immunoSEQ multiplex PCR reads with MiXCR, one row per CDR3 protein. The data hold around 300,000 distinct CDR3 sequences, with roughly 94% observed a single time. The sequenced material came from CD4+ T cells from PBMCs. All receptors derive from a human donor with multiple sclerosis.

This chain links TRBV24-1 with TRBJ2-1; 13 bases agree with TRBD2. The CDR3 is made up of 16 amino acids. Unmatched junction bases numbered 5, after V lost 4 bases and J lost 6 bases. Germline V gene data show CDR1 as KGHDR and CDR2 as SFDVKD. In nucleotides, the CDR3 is TGTGCCACCAGTGACCGGACTAGCGGGAGTTTCAATGAGCAGTTCTTC. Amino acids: CATSDRTSGSFNEQFF.

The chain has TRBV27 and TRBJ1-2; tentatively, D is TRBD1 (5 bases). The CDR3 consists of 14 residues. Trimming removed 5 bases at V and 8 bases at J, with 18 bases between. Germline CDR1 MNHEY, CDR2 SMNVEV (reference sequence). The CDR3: CASSGGHAMAGYTF. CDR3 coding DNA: TGTGCCAGCAGTGGGGGTCACGCTATGGCGGGCTACACCTTC.

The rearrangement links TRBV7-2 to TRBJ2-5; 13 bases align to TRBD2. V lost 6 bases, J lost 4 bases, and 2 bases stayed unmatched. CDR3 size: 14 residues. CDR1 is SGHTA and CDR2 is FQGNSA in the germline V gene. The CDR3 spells CASRWTSGGETQYF. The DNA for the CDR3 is TGTGCCAGCAGATGGACTAGCGGGGGAGAGACCCAGTACTTC.

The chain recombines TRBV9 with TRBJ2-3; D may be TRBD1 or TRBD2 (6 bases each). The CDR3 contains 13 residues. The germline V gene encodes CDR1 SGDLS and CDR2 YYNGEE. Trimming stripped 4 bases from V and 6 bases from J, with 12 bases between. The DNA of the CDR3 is TGTGCCAGCAGCCTGAGGGGGGTGGATACGCAGTATTTT. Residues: CASSLRGVDTQYF.

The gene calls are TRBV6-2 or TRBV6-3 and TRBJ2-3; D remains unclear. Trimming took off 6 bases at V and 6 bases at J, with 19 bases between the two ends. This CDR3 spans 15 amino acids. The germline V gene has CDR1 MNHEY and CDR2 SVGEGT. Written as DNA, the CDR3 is TGTGCCAGCAGCCAACGGTCCGTAGGAGTGGATACGCAGTATTTT. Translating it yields CASSQRSVGVDTQYF.

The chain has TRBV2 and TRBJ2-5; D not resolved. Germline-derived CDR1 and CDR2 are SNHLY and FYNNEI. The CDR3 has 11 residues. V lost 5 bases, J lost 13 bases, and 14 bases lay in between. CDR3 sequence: CASSLRSPSYF. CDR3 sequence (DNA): TGTGCCAGCAGTCTAAGAAGCCCGTCGTACTTC.

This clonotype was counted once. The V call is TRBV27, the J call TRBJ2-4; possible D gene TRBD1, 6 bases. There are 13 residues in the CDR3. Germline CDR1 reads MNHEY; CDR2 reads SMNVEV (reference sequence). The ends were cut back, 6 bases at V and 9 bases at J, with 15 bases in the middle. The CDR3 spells CASRSTGYAIQYF. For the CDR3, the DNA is TGTGCCAGCAGGAGTACAGGGTATGCCATTCAGTACTTC.

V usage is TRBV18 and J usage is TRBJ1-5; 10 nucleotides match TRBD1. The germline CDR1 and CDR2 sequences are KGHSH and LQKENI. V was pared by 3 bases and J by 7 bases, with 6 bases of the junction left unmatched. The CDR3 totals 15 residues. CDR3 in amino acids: CASSPYDRGLQPQHF. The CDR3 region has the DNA TGTGCCAGCTCACCCTATGACAGGGGGCTACAGCCCCAGCATTTT.

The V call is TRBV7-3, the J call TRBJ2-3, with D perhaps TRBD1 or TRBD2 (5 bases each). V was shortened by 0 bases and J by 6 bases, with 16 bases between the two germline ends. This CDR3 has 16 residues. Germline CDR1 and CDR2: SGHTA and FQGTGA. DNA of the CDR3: TGTGCCAGCAGCTTAACGGGGCAGCTAGCTCGGGATACGCAGTATTTT. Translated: CASSLTGQLARDTQYF.

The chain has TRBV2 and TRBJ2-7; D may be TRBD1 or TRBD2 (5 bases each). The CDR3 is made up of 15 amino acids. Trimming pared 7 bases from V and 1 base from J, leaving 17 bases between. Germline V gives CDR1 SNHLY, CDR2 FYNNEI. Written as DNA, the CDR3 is TGTGCCAGCACCCCAGGGATGCGGGTTTCCTACGAGCAGTACTTC. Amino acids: CASTPGMRVSYEQYF.

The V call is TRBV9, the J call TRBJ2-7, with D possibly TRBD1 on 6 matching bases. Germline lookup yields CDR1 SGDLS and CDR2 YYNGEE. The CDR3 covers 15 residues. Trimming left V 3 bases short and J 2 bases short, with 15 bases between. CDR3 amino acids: CASSADRSGPYEQYF. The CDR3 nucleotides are TGTGCCAGCAGCGCCGACAGGTCCGGACCCTACGAGCAGTACTTC. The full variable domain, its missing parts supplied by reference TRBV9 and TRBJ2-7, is DSGVTQTPKHLITATGQRVTLRCSPRSGDLSVYWYQQSLDQGLQFLIQYYNGEERAKGNILERFSAQQFPDLHSELNLSSLELGDSALYFCASSADRSGPYEQYFGPGTRLTVT.

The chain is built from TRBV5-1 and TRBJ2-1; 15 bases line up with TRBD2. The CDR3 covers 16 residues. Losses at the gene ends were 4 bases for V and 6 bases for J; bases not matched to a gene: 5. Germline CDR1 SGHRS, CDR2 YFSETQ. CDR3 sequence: CASSGGLAGGVNEQFF. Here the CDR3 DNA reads TGCGCCAGCAGCGGGGGACTAGCGGGAGGTGTCAATGAGCAGTTCTTC.

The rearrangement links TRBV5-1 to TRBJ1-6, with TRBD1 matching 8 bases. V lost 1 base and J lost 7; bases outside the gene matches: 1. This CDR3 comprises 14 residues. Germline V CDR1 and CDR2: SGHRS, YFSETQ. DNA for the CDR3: TGCGCCAGCAGCTTGCAGGGGGCGAATTCACCCCTCCACTTT. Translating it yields CASSLQGANSPLHF.

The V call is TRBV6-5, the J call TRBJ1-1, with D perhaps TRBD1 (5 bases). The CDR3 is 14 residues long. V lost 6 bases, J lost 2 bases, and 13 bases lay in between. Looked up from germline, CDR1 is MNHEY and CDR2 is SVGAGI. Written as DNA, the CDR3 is TGTGCCAGCAGATCCGGGACTCCAAACACTGAAGCTTTCTTT. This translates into CASRSGTPNTEAFF.

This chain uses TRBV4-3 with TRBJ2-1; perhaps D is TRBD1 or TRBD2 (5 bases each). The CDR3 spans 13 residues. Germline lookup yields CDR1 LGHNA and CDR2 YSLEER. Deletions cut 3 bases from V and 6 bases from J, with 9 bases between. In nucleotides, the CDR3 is TGCGCCAGCAGCCATAAGAGGGGCAATGAGCAGTTCTTC. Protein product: CASSHKRGNEQFF.

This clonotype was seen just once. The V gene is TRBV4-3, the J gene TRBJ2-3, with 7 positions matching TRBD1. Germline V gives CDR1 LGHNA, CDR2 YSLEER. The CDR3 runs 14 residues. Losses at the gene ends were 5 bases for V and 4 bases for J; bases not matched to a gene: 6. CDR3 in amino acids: CASSKGQAADTQYF. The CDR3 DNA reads TGCGCCAGCAGCAAAGGACAGGCCGCAGATACGCAGTATTTT.

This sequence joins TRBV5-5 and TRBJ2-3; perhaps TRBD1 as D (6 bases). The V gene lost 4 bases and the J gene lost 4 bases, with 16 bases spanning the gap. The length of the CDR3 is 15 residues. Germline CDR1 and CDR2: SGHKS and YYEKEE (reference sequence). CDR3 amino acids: CASSASGARADTQYF. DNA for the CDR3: TGTGCCAGCAGCGCGTCAGGGGCGCGGGCAGATACGCAGTATTTT.

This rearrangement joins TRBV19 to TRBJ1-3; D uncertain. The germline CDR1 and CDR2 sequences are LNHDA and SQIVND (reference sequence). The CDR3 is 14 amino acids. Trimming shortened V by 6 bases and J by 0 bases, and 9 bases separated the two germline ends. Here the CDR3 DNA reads TGTGCCAGTAGCCAACAGTTCTCTGGAAACACCATATATTTT. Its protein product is CASSQQFSGNTIYF.